This T cell receptor (beta chain) was sequenced for a study of CD8 T cells in Susac syndrome. Germline trimming cut 0 bases from V and 4 bases from J; bases unmatched to any gene: 5. Looked up from germline, CDR1 is DFQATT and CDR2 is SNEGSKA (reference sequence). There are 16 residues in the CDR3. This clonotype came up once. When the RNA was reverse transcribed, random hexamers were used with an input of about 0.5 to 1 ug. The amplification used immunoSEQ multiplex PCR on TCR beta CDR3; it spanned 54 Vbeta and 13 Jbeta. Via MiXCR, TCRdb re-called the immunoSEQ multiplex PCR reads, giving one row per CDR3 protein. In the table there are under 200,000 distinct CDR3 sequences, 90% to 95% of which are singletons. The authors sequenced TCR beta from blood CD8+ and CD4+ T cells. TEMRA cells were FACS-enriched and CD8+ and CD4+ T cells negatively isolated.

The clonotype comes from a human donor in good health. The chain combines TRBV20-1 with TRBJ2-7; 14 bases line up with TRBD2. The sequenced sample was CD4+ T cells from PBMCs. The CDR3, as DNA: TGCAGTGCTAGAGAGGGACTAGCGGGAGTAAGTTACGAGCAGTACTTC. Translation: CSAREGLAGVSYEQYF.